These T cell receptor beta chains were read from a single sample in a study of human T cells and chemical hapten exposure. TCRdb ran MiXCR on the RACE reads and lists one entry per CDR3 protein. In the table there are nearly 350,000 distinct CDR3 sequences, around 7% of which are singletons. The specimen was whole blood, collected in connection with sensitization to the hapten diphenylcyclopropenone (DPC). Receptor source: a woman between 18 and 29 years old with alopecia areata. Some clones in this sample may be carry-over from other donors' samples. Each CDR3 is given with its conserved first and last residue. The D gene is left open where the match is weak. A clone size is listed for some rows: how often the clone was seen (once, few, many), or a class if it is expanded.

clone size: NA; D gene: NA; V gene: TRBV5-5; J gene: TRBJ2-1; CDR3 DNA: TGTGCCAGCAGCCCAACAGGAACTCCCTACAATGAGCAGTTCTTC; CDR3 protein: CASSPTGTPYNEQFF
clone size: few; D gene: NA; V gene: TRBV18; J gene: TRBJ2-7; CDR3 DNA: TGTGCCAGCTCACCACCCGCGAACTCCTACGAGCAGTACTTC; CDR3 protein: CASSPPANSYEQYF
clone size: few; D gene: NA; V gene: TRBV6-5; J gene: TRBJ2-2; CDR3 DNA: TGTGCCAGCAGTACCTGGGGGGTATCAGGAGGGACCGGGGAGCTGTTTTTT; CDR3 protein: CASSTWGVSGGTGELFF
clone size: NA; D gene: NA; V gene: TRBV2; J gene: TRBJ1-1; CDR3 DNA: TGTGCCAGCAGTGAAGCGCTTCCGGGAAGTTCGTCCACCATGAACACTGAAGCTTTCTTT; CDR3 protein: CASSEALPGSSSTMNTEAFF
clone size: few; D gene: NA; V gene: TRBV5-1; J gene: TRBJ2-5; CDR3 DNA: TGCGCCAGCAGCTTGGGGACGGCGAGAATCGAGACCCAGTACTTC; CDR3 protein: CASSLGTARIETQYF
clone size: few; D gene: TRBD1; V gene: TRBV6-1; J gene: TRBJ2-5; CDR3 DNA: TGTGCCAGCAACAGGGGGACAAGACAAGAGACCCAGTACTTC; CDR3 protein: CASNRGTRQETQYF
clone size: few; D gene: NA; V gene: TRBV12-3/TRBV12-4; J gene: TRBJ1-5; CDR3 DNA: TGTGCCAGCAGCTGGAATGTGGGCAATCAGCCCCAGCATTTT; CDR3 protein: CASSWNVGNQPQHF
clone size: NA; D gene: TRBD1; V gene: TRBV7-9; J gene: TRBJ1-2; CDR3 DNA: TGTGCCAGCAGCTTCGGGCTGCCGGGACAGGGACCCTATGGCTACACCTTC; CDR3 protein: CASSFGLPGQGPYGYTF
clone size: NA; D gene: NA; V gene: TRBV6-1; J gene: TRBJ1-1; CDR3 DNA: TGTGCCAGCATTTGGGGGAAAAACACTGAAGCTTTCTTT; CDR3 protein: CASIWGKNTEAFF
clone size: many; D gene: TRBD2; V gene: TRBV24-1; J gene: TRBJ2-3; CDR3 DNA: TGTGCCACCAGTGATATAGCCCCAGGGCGGGGGGACACAGATACGCAGTATTTT; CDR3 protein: CATSDIAPGRGDTDTQYF
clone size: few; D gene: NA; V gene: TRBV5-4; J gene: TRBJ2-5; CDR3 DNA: TGTGCCAGCAGCTTGGTTTCAGAAGCGACCCAGTACTTC; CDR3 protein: CASSLVSEATQYF
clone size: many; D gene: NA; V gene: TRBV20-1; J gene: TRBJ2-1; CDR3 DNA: TGCAGTGCTCAGAGTTCCGGGACAACAAATGAGCAGTTCTTC; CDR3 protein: CSAQSSGTTNEQFF
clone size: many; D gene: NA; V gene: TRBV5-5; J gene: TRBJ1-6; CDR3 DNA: TGTGCCAGCAGCTTGGTGACGGGAAATAATTCACCCCTCCACTTT; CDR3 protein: CASSLVTGNNSPLHF
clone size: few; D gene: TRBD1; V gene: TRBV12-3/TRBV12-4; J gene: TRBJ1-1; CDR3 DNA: TGTGCCAGCAGTCCACGGGACAGGGGGAACACTGAAGCTTTCTTT; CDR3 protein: CASSPRDRGNTEAFF
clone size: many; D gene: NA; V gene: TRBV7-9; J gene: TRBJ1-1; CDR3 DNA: TGTGCCAGCAGCTTGGAGGTGAACACTGAAGCTTTCTTT; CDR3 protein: CASSLEVNTEAFF
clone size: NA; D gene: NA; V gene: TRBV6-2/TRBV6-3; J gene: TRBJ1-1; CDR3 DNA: TGTGCCAGCAGTCCACCGGGACGCATTACTGAAGCTTTCTTT; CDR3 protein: CASSPPGRITEAFF
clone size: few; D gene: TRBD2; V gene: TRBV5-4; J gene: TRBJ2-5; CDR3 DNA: TGTGCCAGCAGCCCACCCCCGGGAGGAGGTCAAGAGACCCAGTACTTC; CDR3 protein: CASSPPPGGGQETQYF
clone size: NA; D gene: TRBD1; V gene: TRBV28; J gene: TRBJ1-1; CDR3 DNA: TGTGCCAGCAGTCTTTTAACCGGGACAGCCTTGGGAGCTTTCTTT; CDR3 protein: CASSLLTGTALGAFF
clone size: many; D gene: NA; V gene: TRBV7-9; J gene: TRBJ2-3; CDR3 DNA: TGTGCCAGCAGCTTAGGAACAGCGGAGGATACGCAGTATTTT; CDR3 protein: CASSLGTAEDTQYF
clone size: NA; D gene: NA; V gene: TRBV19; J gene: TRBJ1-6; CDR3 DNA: TGTGCCAGTAGTATTTTTTCTTCCCAGGCGCATTCACCCCTCCACTTT; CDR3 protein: CASSIFSSQAHSPLHF
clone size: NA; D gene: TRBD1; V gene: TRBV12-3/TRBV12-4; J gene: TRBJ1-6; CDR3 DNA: TGTGCCAGCAGTTTATCCGAACAGGGGCATAATTCACCCCTCCACTTT; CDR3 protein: CASSLSEQGHNSPLHF
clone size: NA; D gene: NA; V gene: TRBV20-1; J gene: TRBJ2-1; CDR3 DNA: TGCAGTGCTCAGTGGACTATAGGCTACAATGAGCAGTTCTTC; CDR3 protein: CSAQWTIGYNEQFF
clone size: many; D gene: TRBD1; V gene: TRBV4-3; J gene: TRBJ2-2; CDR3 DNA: TGCGCCAGCAGCGACAGGGATTCGAACACCGGGGAGCTGTTTTTT; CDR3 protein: CASSDRDSNTGELFF
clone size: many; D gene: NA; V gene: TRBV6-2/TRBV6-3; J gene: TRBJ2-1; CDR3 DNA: TGTGCCAGCAGTCCCTGGGAGGGGGCGGGGGGTCTCAATGAGCAGTTCTTC; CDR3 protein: CASSPWEGAGGLNEQFF
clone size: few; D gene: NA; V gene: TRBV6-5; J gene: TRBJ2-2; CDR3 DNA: TGTGCCAGCAGCCAACGACCCGGGGAGCTGTTTTTT; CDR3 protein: CASSQRPGELFF
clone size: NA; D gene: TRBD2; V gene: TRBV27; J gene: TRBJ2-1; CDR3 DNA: TGTGCCAGCAGTTCACCCCGCGATAGCGGGGTCAATGAGCAGTTCTTC; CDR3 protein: CASSSPRDSGVNEQFF
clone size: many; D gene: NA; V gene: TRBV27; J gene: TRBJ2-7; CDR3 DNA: TGTGCCAGCAGTTTAACTGGGCCCCCCTACGAGCAGTACTTC; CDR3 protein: CASSLTGPPYEQYF
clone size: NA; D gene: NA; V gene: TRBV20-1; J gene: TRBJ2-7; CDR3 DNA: TGCAGTGCTAGGTTAGACTCCTACGAGCAGTACTTC; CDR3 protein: CSARLDSYEQYF
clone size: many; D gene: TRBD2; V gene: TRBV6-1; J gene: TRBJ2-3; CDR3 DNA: TGTGCCAGTCAAGCCGGGACTAGCGGGTCAGATACGCAGTATTTT; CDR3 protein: CASQAGTSGSDTQYF
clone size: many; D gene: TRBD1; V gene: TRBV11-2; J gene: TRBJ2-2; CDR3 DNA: TGTGCCAGCAGCCCCAGGACAGGGATGAACACCGGGGAGCTGTTTTTT; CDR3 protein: CASSPRTGMNTGELFF
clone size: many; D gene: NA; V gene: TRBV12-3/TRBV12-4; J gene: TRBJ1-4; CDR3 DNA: TGTGCCAGCAGTTTTGGTACAGGGCGGGAAAAACTGTTTTTT; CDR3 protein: CASSFGTGREKLFF
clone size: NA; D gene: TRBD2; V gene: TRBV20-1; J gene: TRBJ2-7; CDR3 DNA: TGCAGTGCTAGGTTTCTAGCGGGGGGGGACCACGAGCAGTACTTC; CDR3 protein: CSARFLAGGDHEQYF
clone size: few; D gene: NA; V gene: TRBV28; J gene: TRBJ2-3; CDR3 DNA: TGTGCCAGCAGTTTATTGGGGGGCCTCGATACGCAGTATTTT; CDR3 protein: CASSLLGGLDTQYF
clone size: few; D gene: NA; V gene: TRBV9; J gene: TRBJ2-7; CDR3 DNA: TGTGCCAGCAGCTACGACGGGAACCTCTACGAGCAGTACTTC; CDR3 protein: CASSYDGNLYEQYF
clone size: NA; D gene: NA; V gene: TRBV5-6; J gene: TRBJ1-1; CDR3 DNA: TGTGCCAGCAGCTTATCGGGAACGAAAGCTTTCTTT; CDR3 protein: CASSLSGTKAFF
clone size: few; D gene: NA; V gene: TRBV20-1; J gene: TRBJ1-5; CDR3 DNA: TGCAGTGCTAGAGAAACAGGGAGCCCTTATCAGCCCCAGCATTTT; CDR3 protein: CSARETGSPYQPQHF
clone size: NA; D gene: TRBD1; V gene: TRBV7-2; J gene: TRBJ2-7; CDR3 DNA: TGTGCCAGCAGCTTTTACTCCTCCGGGACAGGAGGAGGTCTCTCCTACGAGCAGTACTTC; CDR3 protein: CASSFYSSGTGGGLSYEQYF
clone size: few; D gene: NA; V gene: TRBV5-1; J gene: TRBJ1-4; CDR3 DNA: TGCGCCAGCAGCACCCAGGCAACTAATGAAAAACTGTTTTTT; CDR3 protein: CASSTQATNEKLFF
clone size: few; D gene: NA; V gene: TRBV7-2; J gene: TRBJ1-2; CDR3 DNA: TGTGCCAGCAGCTTAACCCCAGGGCCGAACTATGGCTACACCTTC; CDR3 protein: CASSLTPGPNYGYTF
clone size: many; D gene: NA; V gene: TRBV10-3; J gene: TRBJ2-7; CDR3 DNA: TGTGCCATCAGTGAGGGCGGTTTCTCCTACGAGCAGTACTTC; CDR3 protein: CAISEGGFSYEQYF
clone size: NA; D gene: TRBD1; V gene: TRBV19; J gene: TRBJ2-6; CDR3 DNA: TGTGCCAGTAGTATGATCGGGACAGCCAGCTCTGGGGCCAACGTCCTGACTTTC; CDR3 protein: CASSMIGTASSGANVLTF
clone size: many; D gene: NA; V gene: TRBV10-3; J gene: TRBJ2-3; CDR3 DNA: TGTGCCATCAGGCTGAGCACAGATACGCAGTATTTT; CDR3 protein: CAIRLSTDTQYF
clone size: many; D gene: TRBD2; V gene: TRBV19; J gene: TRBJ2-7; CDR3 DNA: TGTGCCAGTAGTATGGCCGGGGGGGCCTACGAGCAGTACTTC; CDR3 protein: CASSMAGGAYEQYF
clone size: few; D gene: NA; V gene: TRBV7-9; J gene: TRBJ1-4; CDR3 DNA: TGTGCCAGCAGCTCCTGGGGGCTCACAACTAATGAAAAACTGTTTTTT; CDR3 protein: CASSSWGLTTNEKLFF
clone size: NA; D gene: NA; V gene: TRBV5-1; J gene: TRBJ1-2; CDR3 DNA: TGCGCCAGCAGATCGAGTAGCTATGGCTACACCTTC; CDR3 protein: CASRSSSYGYTF
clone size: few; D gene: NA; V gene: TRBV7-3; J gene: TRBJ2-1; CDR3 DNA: TGTGCCAGCAGCCCTCAGGGTTACAATGAGCAGTTCTTC; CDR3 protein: CASSPQGYNEQFF
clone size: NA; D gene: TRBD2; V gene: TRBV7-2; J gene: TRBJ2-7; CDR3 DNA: TGTGCCAGCACCGTAGCGGGGCCCGGTTACGAGCAGTACTTC; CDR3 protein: CASTVAGPGYEQYF
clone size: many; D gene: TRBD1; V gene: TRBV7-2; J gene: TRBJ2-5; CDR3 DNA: TGTGCCAGCAGCCCCCGCGGACAGGGGGTAGAGACCCAGTACTTC; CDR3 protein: CASSPRGQGVETQYF
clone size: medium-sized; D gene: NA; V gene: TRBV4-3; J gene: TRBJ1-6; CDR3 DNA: TGCGCCAGCAGCCCGAATGGGGACTATAATTCACCCCTCCACTTT; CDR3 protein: CASSPNGDYNSPLHF
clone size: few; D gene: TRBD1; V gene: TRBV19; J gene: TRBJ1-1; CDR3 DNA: TGTGCCAGCACCCAGGAGGGACAGAGTATGAACACTGAAGCTTTCTTT; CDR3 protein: CASTQEGQSMNTEAFF
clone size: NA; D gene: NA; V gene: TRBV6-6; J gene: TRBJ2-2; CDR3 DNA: TGTGCCAGTGGGGACACCCTAAGACTGTTTTTT; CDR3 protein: CASGDTLRLFF
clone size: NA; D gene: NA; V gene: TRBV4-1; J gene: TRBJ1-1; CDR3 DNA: TGCGCCAGCAGCCAAGTAAAATCTCTCGGACACGGGGAAGCTTTCTTT; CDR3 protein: CASSQVKSLGHGEAFF